This is a list of T cell receptor beta chains from one sample in a study of T cell responses to AZD1222 COVID-19 vaccine. TCRdb's table, derived via immunoSEQ multiplex PCR, lists solely in-frame clones and lacks some. Among 80,000 or so clones listed, 80% to 90% were seen once. The material was peripheral blood, obtained 28 days after the second AZD1222 dose. The receptors originated from an adult who received the AZD1222 COVID-19 vaccine. Each CDR3 is given with its conserved first and last residue. The D gene is left open where the match is weak. Where a row states a size, it is once, few, many or the class of an expanded clone; other rows omit it.

cdr3_nt cdr3_aa v_call clone_size d_call cdr3_length j_call
TGTGCCAGCAGCGTTTTGTGGGGAATACGCCGGGGAGCTGTTTTT CASSVLWGIRRGAVF TRBV9 . . 15 TRBJ2-2
TGTGCCCAGGGTCCCTACTCTGGGGCCAACGTCCTGACTTTC CAQGPYSGANVLTF TRBV7-3 . . 14 TRBJ2-6
TGTGCCAGCAGTTACTTCGGGGGGAGGGAGACCCAGTACTTC CASSYFGGRETQYF TRBV6-5 . TRBD2 14 TRBJ2-5
TGTGCCAGCAGCCTGCGGGACAGGGTACACACCGGGGAGCTGTTTTTT CASSLRDRVHTGELFF TRBV3-1/TRBV3-2 . TRBD1 16 TRBJ2-2
TGTGCCAGCAGTGATTGGAACTATGGCTACACCTTC CASSDWNYGYTF TRBV6-1 . . 12 TRBJ1-2
TGTGCCATCAGTGAGTCGGGGCAAGCGGGTCAGCCCCAGCATTTT CAISESGQAGQPQHF TRBV10-3 . . 15 TRBJ1-5
TGTGCCAGCAGCCCCCCATGGGCCAATACGCAGTATTTT CASSPPWANTQYF TRBV3-1/TRBV3-2 . . 13 TRBJ2-3
TGTGCCAGCAGCTTAATGCAGGGCCCCTACAATGAGCAGTTCTTC CASSLMQGPYNEQFF TRBV7-6 . . 15 TRBJ2-1
TGTGCCAGCAGCACGGCCGGGACAGGGAACACTGAAGCTTTCTTT CASSTAGTGNTEAFF TRBV3-1/TRBV3-2 . TRBD1 15 TRBJ1-1
TGTGCCAGTAGCACAATCCCAGGGGGAGATGGCTACACCTTC CASSTIPGGDGYTF TRBV19 . TRBD1 14 TRBJ1-2
TGTGCCAGCAGTATCTACTTTGGGGTCTCCAATCAGCCCCAGCATTTT CASSIYFGVSNQPQHF TRBV28 . . 16 TRBJ1-5
TGTGCCTGGAGTAAACAGGGGGGGTATGGCTACACCTTC CAWSKQGGYGYTF TRBV30 . TRBD1 13 TRBJ1-2
TGTGCCATCAGTGAGGGGACCGCTCGGGAGGGGTACTATGGCTACACCTTC CAISEGTAREGYYGYTF TRBV10-3 . . 17 TRBJ1-2
TGTGCCAGTAGTATGGACACTTTTTCCTACGAGCAGTACTTC CASSMDTFSYEQYF TRBV19 . . 14 TRBJ2-7
TGTGCCAGCGGTCCCGGGGGCGTAAAGAACACTGAAGCTTTCTTT CASGPGGVKNTEAFF TRBV25-1 once . 15 TRBJ1-1